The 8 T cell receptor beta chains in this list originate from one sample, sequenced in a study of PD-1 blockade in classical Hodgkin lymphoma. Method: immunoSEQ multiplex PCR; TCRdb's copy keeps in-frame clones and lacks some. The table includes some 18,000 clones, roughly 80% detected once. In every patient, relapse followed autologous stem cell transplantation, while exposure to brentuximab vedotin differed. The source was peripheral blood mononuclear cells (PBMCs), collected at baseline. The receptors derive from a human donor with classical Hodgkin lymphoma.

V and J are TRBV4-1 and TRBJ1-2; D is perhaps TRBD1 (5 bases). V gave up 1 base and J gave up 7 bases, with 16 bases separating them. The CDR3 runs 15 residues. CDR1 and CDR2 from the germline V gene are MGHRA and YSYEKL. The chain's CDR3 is CASSQVIPQGSGYTF. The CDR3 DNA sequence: TGCGCCAGCAGCCAAGTTATTCCTCAGGGCTCTGGCTACACCTTC.

CDR3 loop: CAISESPSGGVQPQHF. The CDR3 DNA reads TGTGCCATCAGTGAGTCCCCCTCGGGGGGCGTTCAGCCCCAGCATTTT. The chain uses TRBV10-3 and TRBJ1-5, with TRBD1 as a possible D gene (6 bases). The CDR3 extends over 16 amino acids. CDR1 ENHRY and CDR2 SYGVKD come from the germline V gene. Between the trimmed V and J ends, which lost 0 bases and 6 bases, there was a span of 15 bases.

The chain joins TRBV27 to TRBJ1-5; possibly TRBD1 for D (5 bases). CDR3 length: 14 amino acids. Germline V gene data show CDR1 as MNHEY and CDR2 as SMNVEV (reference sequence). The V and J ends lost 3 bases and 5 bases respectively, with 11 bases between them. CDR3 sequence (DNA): TGTGCCAGCAGTTTTTTGGGGCACGATCAGCCCCAGCATTTT. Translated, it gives CASSFLGHDQPQHF.

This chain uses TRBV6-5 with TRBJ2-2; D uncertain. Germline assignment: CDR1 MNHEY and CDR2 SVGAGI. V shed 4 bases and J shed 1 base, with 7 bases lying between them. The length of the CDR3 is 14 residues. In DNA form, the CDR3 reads TGTGCCAGCAGTTCAGCCCTGAACACCGGGGAGCTGTTTTTT. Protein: CASSSALNTGELFF.

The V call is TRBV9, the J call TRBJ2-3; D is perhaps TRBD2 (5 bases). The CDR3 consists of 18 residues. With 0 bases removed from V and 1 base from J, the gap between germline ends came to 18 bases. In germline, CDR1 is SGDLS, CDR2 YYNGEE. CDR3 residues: CASSVEDPGGCCTDTQYF. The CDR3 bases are TGTGCCAGCAGCGTAGAGGACCCCGGCGGGTGCTGCACAGATACGCAGTATTTT.

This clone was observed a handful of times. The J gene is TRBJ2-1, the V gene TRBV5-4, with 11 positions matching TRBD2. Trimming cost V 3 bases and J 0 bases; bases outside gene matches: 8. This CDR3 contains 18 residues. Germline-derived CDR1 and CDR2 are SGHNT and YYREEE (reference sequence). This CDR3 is CASSSSSGRPSSYNEQFF. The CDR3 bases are TGTGCCAGCAGCTCTTCTAGCGGGAGGCCTAGCTCCTACAATGAGCAGTTCTTC. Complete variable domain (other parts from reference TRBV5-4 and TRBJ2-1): ETGVTQSPTHLIKTRGQQVTLRCSSQSGHNTVSWYQQALGQGPQFIFQYYREEENGRGNFPPRFSGLQFPNYSSELNVNALELDDSALYLCASSSSSGRPSSYNEQFFGPGTRLTVL.

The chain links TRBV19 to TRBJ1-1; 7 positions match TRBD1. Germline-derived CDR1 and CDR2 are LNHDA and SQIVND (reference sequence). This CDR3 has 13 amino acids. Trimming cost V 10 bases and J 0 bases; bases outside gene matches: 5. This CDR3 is CATEDRMNTEAFF. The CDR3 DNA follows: TGTGCCACCGAGGACAGGATGAACACTGAAGCTTTCTTT.

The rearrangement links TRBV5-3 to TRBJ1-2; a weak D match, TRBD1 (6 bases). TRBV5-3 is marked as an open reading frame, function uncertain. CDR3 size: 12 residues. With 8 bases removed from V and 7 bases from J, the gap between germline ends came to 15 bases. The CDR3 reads CASPSGRGGYTF. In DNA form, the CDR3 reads TGTGCCAGCCCATCCGGCAGGGGTGGCTACACCTTC.